These 27 T cell receptor beta chains were sequenced from one sample in a study of T cells in Graves' hyperthyroidism and ophthalmopathy (dated by TCRdb to between 2019 and 2020). Libraries were prepared through multiplex PCR. Instrument used: Illumina HiSeq 2000. The TCR beta CDR3 regions were amplified from RNA transcripts. The first round of RT-PCR for the TCR CDR3 was performed with the HTBI primer set and the Qiagen OneStep RT-PCR kit. TCRdb reworked the public reads: Q25 trimming with fastp, MiXCR clone assembly, productive beta chains retained. Rows with a matching CDR3 protein are joined into one entry that keeps the most common DNA and genes. Here the sample has some 800,000 distinct CDR3 sequences; about 38% occur a single time. The ten largest clones add up to 7% to 10% of the sample. Input material: blood. The origin of the receptors is a man between 18 and 29 years old with Graves' hyperthyroidism.

V usage is TRBV7-8 and J usage is TRBJ2-5; 7 bases map to TRBD2. This CDR3 comprises 16 residues. Per germline, CDR1 SGHVS and CDR2 FQNEAQ. The V and J ends lost 1 base and 6 bases, in that order; junction bases with no gene match: 11. The CDR3 DNA is TGTGCCAGCAGCTTAGGAGGCGGGAGCCCCTCCAAGACCCAGTACTTC. Its protein is CASSLGGGSPSKTQYF.

At least ten counts were recorded for this clonotype. This chain connects TRBV7-9 to TRBJ1-2; D is perhaps TRBD1 (6 bases). The V end was cut by 5 bases, the J end by 4 bases, with 14 bases between. The CDR3 contains 14 residues. Germline assignment: CDR1 SEHNR and CDR2 FQNEAQ (reference sequence). CDR3 residues: CASSANRESYGYTF. DNA of the CDR3: TGTGCCAGCAGCGCTAACAGGGAAAGCTATGGCTACACCTTC.

The genes are TRBV6-6 and TRBJ1-1; D call uncertain. Trimming cost V 2 bases and J 7 bases, with 8 bases left between them. CDR3 length: 12 amino acids. The germline V gene has CDR1 MNHNY and CDR2 SVGAGI (reference sequence). In DNA, the CDR3 is TGTGCCAGCAGTTACCTGAGGGATGAAGCTTTCTTT. This codes for CASSYLRDEAFF.

At least ten counts were recorded for this clonotype. A single base separates this from a much larger clone, so it may be a read error. The genes are TRBV7-9 and TRBJ1-1, with no clear D. CDR1 is SEHNR, CDR2 FQNEAQ, per germline (reference sequence). CDR3 length equals 12 residues. Trimming took off 1 base at V and 4 bases at J, with 4 bases between the two ends. CDR3 DNA: TGTGCCAGCAGCTTAGAGTTCACTGAAGCTTTCTTT. As protein: CASSLEFTEAFF. The full variable domain, with the rest looked up from reference TRBV7-9 and TRBJ1-1, is DTGVSQNPRHKITKRGQNVTFRCDPISEHNRLYWYRQTLGQGPEFLTYFQNEAQLEKSRLLSDRFSAERPKGSFSTLEIQRTEQGDSAMYLCASSLEFTEAFFGQGTRLTVV.

This clonotype showed up just a few times. A much larger clone lies a single base off, so this may be a read error. The chain links TRBV15 to TRBJ2-5, with D perhaps assigned TRBD1 or TRBD2 (6 bases each). This CDR3 has 15 amino acids. V shed 4 bases and J shed 4 bases, with 16 bases lying between them. In germline, CDR1 is LNHNV, CDR2 YYDKDF (reference sequence). CDR3 loop: CATSIPDEGGETQYF. The CDR3 DNA reads TGTGCCACCAGCATCCCTGACGAGGGGGGAGAGACCCAGTACTTC.

Many counts were recorded for this clonotype. V and J are TRBV14 and TRBJ2-2; the D gene could be TRBD1 or TRBD2 (5 bases each). The V and J ends lost 5 bases and 0 bases respectively, with 10 bases between them. The CDR3 consists of 15 residues. Looked up from germline, CDR1 is SGHDN and CDR2 is FVKESK. CDR3 amino acids: CASSWGTANTGELFF. CDR3 DNA sequence: TGTGCCAGCAGCTGGGGGACGGCGAACACCGGGGAGCTGTTTTTT. Looking up the rest from reference TRBV14 and TRBJ2-2 gives the full variable domain: EAGVTQFPSHSVIEKGQTVTLRCDPISGHDNLYWYRRVMGKEIKFLLHFVKESKQDESGMPNNRFLAERTGGTYSTLKVQPAELEDSGVYFCASSWGTANTGELFFGEGSRLTVL.

This clonotype was detected a few times. A much larger clone lies one base from this, so it may be a read error. V usage is TRBV24-1 and J usage is TRBJ2-5; D may match TRBD1 or TRBD2 (5 bases each). CDR1 is KGHDR and CDR2 is SFDVKD in the germline V gene. V was clipped by 3 bases and J by 4 bases, with 5 bases between them. The CDR3 sequence is 12 residues long. This chain's CDR3 is CATSDGGETQYF. In DNA, the CDR3 is TGTGCCACCAGTGATGGGGGAGAGACCCAGTACTTC.

The chain joins TRBV20-1 to TRBJ1-5; D is uncertain. V lost 6 bases to trimming and J lost 2 bases, with 11 bases between them. Germline CDR1 reads DFQATT; CDR2 reads SNEGSKA (reference sequence). This CDR3 is 13 amino acids long. CDR3 sequence reads: CSARRPRNQPQHF. The DNA of the CDR3 is TGCAGTGCCCGGAGACCGCGCAATCAGCCCCAGCATTTT.

The J gene is TRBJ2-7, the V gene TRBV7-9, with 9 bases that match TRBD1. CDR1 is SEHNR, CDR2 FQNEAQ, per germline (reference sequence). V lost 5 bases and J lost 4; bases outside the gene matches: 9. The CDR3 is 15 amino acids. The CDR3 sequence: CASSHGTGIQYEQYF. CDR3 in DNA: TGTGCCAGCAGCCATGGGACAGGGATCCAATACGAGCAGTACTTC.

This clonotype has just a few counts. This chain's CDR3 is CASSQTSGRDTEAFF. The DNA for the CDR3 is TGTGCCAGCAGCCAAACCTCCGGACGGGACACTGAAGCTTTCTTT. This chain links TRBV11-2 with TRBJ1-1; unclear D gene. The germline V gene has CDR1 SGHAT and CDR2 FQNNGV. Trimming left V 5 bases short and J 3 bases short, with 16 bases between. The CDR3 runs 15 residues.

The chain carries TRBV2 and TRBJ1-1; 7 bases fit TRBD1. CDR1 SNHLY and CDR2 FYNNEI come from the germline V gene. V shed 3 bases and J 2 bases; nucleotides not matched to a gene: 9. CDR3 length: 16 amino acids. The CDR3 nucleotides read TGTGCCAGCAGTGACACCCCGGGACAGATTAACACTGAAGCTTTCTTT. Translated, it gives CASSDTPGQINTEAFF.

The chain links TRBV7-9 to TRBJ2-7, with D perhaps TRBD2 (5 bases). The CDR3 loop spans 15 amino acids. Germline V gene lookup returns CDR1 SEHNR and CDR2 FQNEAQ (reference sequence). Trimming left V 1 base short and J 6 bases short, with 16 bases between. CDR3 in DNA: TGTGCCAGCAGCTTAGGGGTTAGCGCCCTCCTCGAGCAGTACTTC. This encodes CASSLGVSALLEQYF.

Ten or more counts support this clonotype. The CDR3 loop is CSVAPGTGGGEQYF. CDR3 DNA sequence: TGCAGCGTCGCCCCGGGGACGGGAGGAGGAGAGCAGTACTTC. The V gene is TRBV29-1, the J gene TRBJ2-7; TRBD2 matches 7 bases. CDR1 and CDR2 from the germline V gene are SQVTM and ANQGSEA. The CDR3 sequence is 14 residues long. J gave up 7 bases and V 6 bases, and 15 bases lay outside the gene matches.

A remark on this clonotype: A much larger clone differs from this one at a single base, so this may be a read error. The CDR3 is CASSAPSSDGRRYEQYF. CDR3 coding DNA: TGTGCCAGCAGTGCACCTTCCTCTGACGGGAGACGCTACGAGCAGTACTTC. The chain has TRBV25-1 and TRBJ2-7, with D possibly TRBD2 on 6 matching bases. The CDR3 runs 17 residues. Germline V gene data show CDR1 as MGHDK and CDR2 as SYGVNS. With 4 bases removed from V and 3 bases from J, the gap between germline ends came to 22 bases.

This clonotype has a single count. The chain uses TRBV13 and TRBJ2-7, with 8 bases identical to TRBD1. Germline V CDR1 and CDR2: PRHDT, FYEKMQ (reference sequence). The CDR3 is 15 amino acids. With V trimmed by 6 bases and J by 0 bases, 7 bases remained unmatched. The CDR3 DNA reads as TGTGCCAGCAGGCATAGGACAGGGACCTCCTACGAGCAGTACTTC. Translating gives CASRHRTGTSYEQYF.

This chain links TRBV20-1 with TRBJ1-4; unclear D gene. In germline, CDR1 is DFQATT, CDR2 SNEGSKA (reference sequence). V shed 0 bases and J shed 0 bases, with 14 bases lying between them. CDR3 size: 17 residues. The CDR3 loop is CSARDHRVSATNEKLFF. The CDR3 coding sequence is TGCAGTGCTAGAGATCACAGAGTCTCAGCAACTAATGAAAAACTGTTTTTT.

This clonotype was observed a handful of times. This chain links TRBV19 with TRBJ2-7; D possibly corresponds to TRBD2 (5 bases). This CDR3 region has 15 residues. Trimming removed 3 bases at V and 3 bases at J, with 15 bases between. CDR1 LNHDA and CDR2 SQIVND come from the germline V gene (reference sequence). CDR3 DNA sequence: TGTGCCAGTAGTATTACGGACGGCGGACTCTACGAGCAGTACTTC. It codes for CASSITDGGLYEQYF.

The sample holds a few counts of this clonotype. The chain links TRBV20-1 to TRBJ1-5; D might be TRBD1 (5 bases). V gave up 1 base and J gave up 0 bases, with 10 bases separating them. Germline CDR1 reads DFQATT; CDR2 reads SNEGSKA (reference sequence). This CDR3 has 15 amino acids. The CDR3 DNA follows: TGCAGTGCTAGAGGAGGGGAGCCTAGCAATCAGCCCCAGCATTTT. Amino acid sequence: CSARGGEPSNQPQHF.

Many counts were recorded for this clonotype. V usage is TRBV10-2 and J usage is TRBJ1-1; D is possibly TRBD1 (5 bases). V dropped 2 bases and J dropped 1 base, with 14 bases sitting between them. The CDR3 length is 16 residues. Germline V lookup: CDR1 WSHSY, CDR2 SAAADI. The CDR3: CASSERLFQGNTEAFF. The CDR3, as DNA: TGCGCCAGCAGTGAGAGGTTATTTCAGGGGAACACTGAAGCTTTCTTT.

The rearrangement joins TRBV5-1 to TRBJ1-4; 9 positions agree with TRBD1. In germline, CDR1 is SGHRS, CDR2 YFSETQ. CDR3 length equals 15 residues. Trimming removed 0 bases from V and 5 bases from J; junction bases left unmatched: 2. CDR3 residues: CASSLAQGANEKLFF. In DNA, the CDR3 is TGCGCCAGCAGCTTGGCACAGGGGGCGAATGAAAAACTGTTTTTT.

The DNA for the CDR3 is TGTGCCAGCAGCTTAAATAGCGGGGGTTTCGACACCGGGGAGCTGTTTTTT. Its translation is CASSLNSGGFDTGELFF. The chain carries TRBV7-9 and TRBJ2-2; 9 bases map to TRBD2. Germline-derived CDR1 and CDR2 are SEHNR and FQNEAQ (reference sequence). The trim removed 2 bases at V and 3 bases at J, leaving 7 bases unmatched. The CDR3 runs 17 residues. The whole variable domain, filled in from reference TRBV7-9 and TRBJ2-2, reads DTGVSQNPRHKITKRGQNVTFRCDPISEHNRLYWYRQTLGQGPEFLTYFQNEAQLEKSRLLSDRFSAERPKGSFSTLEIQRTEQGDSAMYLCASSLNSGGFDTGELFFGEGSRLTVL.

This clonotype has a single count. Being one base from a much bigger clone, this may be a read error. The chain is built from TRBV7-9 and TRBJ2-2; 8 bases fit TRBD1. This CDR3 is built from 15 residues. The J segment lost 6 bases and the V segment lost 7 bases, leaving 10 bases of the junction unmatched. CDR1 SEHNR and CDR2 FQNEAQ come from the germline V gene (reference sequence). The CDR3, as DNA: TGTGCCAGCACACCTCGGGACAGGCCAGCCGGGGAGCTGTTTTTT. Translation: CASTPRDRPAGELFF.

This clonotype occurred a few times. This chain connects TRBV12-3 or TRBV12-4 to TRBJ2-2, with D perhaps matching TRBD1 (5 bases). The CDR3 loop spans 13 amino acids. With 7 bases removed from V and 6 bases from J, the gap between germline ends came to 12 bases. The CDR3 DNA sequence: TGTGCCAGCACCCTGACAGTTCCCGGGGAGCTGTTTTTT. As protein: CASTLTVPGELFF.

The V gene is TRBV5-1, the J gene TRBJ1-3, with D uncertain. Germline assignment: CDR1 SGHRS and CDR2 YFSETQ. Trimming removed 0 bases from V and 0 bases from J, with 7 bases in between. The CDR3 has 15 residues. The CDR3 region has the DNA TGCGCCAGCAGCTTGGGGGTCTTCTCTGGAAACACCATATATTTT. Translation: CASSLGVFSGNTIYF.

The chain combines TRBV11-2 with TRBJ1-3; the D is unclear. Germline V lookup: CDR1 SGHAT, CDR2 FQNNGV. This CDR3 region has 15 residues. V lost 5 bases and J 0 bases, leaving 11 bases between the germline ends. CDR3 residues: CASSHNSDSGNTIYF. The CDR3 DNA is TGTGCCAGCAGCCATAACAGCGACTCTGGAAACACCATATATTTT.

This clonotype was counted only a few times. The V gene is TRBV7-9, the J gene TRBJ2-7, with 8 positions matching TRBD1. The CDR3 extends over 13 amino acids. CDR1 is SEHNR and CDR2 is FQNEAQ in the germline V gene (reference sequence). The trim removed 3 bases at V and 6 bases at J, leaving 4 bases unmatched. CDR3 sequence: CASSFSGGGEQYF. CDR3 sequence (DNA): TGTGCCAGCAGCTTTTCAGGGGGCGGCGAGCAGTACTTC.

This clonotype was seen repeatedly, ten times or more. This chain joins TRBV12-3 or TRBV12-4 and TRBJ2-7, with 7 bases that match TRBD2. This CDR3 comprises 12 residues. The trim removed 6 bases at V and 6 bases at J, leaving 5 bases unmatched. The CDR3 loop reads CASSSGGGEQYF. In DNA form, the CDR3 reads TGTGCCAGCAGCTCGGGAGGTGGCGAGCAGTACTTC.